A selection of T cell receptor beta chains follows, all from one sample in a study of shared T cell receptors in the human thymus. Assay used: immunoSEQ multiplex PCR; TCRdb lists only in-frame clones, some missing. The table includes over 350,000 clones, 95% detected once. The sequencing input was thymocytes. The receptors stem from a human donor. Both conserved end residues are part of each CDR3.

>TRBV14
CASSQATRGPPDRGRDGYTF
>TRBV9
CASSVAPRPGREANYGYTF
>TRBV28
CASNPLEVDYGYTF
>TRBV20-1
CSARSHNWGYF
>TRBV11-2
CASSSLAVEQFF
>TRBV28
CASSWLRRDPSKYEQYF
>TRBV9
CASSVGTPAPYNEQFF
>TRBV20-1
CSASLFYEQYF
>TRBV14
CASSQEQTGVEQYF
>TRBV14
CASSQRDLSYNEQFF
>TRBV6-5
CASSRGGSQPQHF
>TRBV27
CASSLRRIAPPEHSTDTQYF
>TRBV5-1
CASSCGLAGVDWSYNEQFF
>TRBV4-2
CASRARVAGGPYNEQFF
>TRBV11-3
CASSLVLGGYNEQFF
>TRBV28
CASREGSWSLEAFF
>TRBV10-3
CAIVETGRSGNTIYF
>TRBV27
CASSPGGGYEQYF
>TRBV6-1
CASSEGVDTGELFF
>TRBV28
CASSFRPQRREQYF
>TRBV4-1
CASSQERLAGANEQFF
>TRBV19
CASSWQTSGDYNEQFF
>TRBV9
CASSANRDSGAYEQYF
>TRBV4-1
CASSHPPSLGGKQETQYF
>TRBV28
CASSPAVVLNQPQHF
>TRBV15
CATSGPPGAGTEAFF
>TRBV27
CASSSIGGRSYNEQFF
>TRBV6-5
CASRANEKLFF
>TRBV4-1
CASSQEQGARTEAFF
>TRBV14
CASSQDWDSPNEQFF